The 5 T cell receptor beta chains below were found in one sample sequenced in a study of cytomegalovirus exposure and HLA in healthy donors. The PCR had 60 Vbeta and 13 Jbeta primers. Repertoires were generated with immunoSEQ multiplex PCR, while TCRdb's copy carries only in-frame clones and drops some. The repertoire holds about 140,000 clones, with under 80% as singletons. The material sequenced was PBMCs. These receptors were taken from a male donor in good health and CMV-seronegative.

This chain links TRBV4-1 with TRBJ1-2; D unclear. The CDR3 is 14 residues long. V was shortened by 0 bases and J by 6 bases, with 11 bases between the two germline ends. CDR1 is MGHRA and CDR2 is YSYEKL in the germline V gene. The CDR3 DNA sequence: TGCGCCAGCAGCCAAGATCCCGGAGTCCATGGCTACACCTTC. It is translated as CASSQDPGVHGYTF.

The chain employs TRBV6-1 and TRBJ1-1, with a weak D call TRBD1 (6 bases). This CDR3 has 14 residues. Trimming cost V 4 bases and J 0 bases, with 9 bases left between them. The germline V gene encodes CDR1 MNHNS and CDR2 SASEGT. The CDR3 nucleotides read TGTGCCAGCAGTGTGGACAGAGTGAACACTGAAGCTTTCTTT. Amino acid sequence: CASSVDRVNTEAFF.

J is TRBJ2-2 and V is TRBV5-4, with D perhaps matching TRBD2 (6 bases). Per the germline V gene, CDR1 is SGHNT and CDR2 is YYREEE (reference sequence). This CDR3 has 16 residues. The V gene lost 0 bases and the J gene lost 7 bases, with 16 bases spanning the gap. The CDR3 is CASSLARDRGFGELFF. The CDR3, as DNA: TGTGCCAGCAGCTTGGCCCGGGACCGGGGGTTCGGGGAGCTGTTTTTT.

This chain connects TRBV27 to TRBJ2-1; D unclear. The CDR3 contains 15 residues. Germline CDR1 and CDR2: MNHEY and SMNVEV (reference sequence). V was cut by 2 bases and J by 0 bases, with 8 bases left in between. CDR3 amino acids: CASSLGASSYNEQFF. As DNA, the CDR3 is TGTGCCAGCAGTTTAGGTGCGAGCTCCTACAATGAGCAGTTCTTC.

The chain links TRBV29-1 to TRBJ2-7; 7 bases fit TRBD2. This CDR3 contains 14 residues. V lost 3 bases to trimming and J lost 6 bases; unmatched junction nucleotides: 11. Germline V gives CDR1 SQVTM, CDR2 ANQGSEA. CDR3: CSVERGVSGGEQYF. The DNA for the CDR3 is TGCAGCGTTGAGAGAGGGGTCTCGGGGGGCGAGCAGTACTTC.